Each of the 18 T cell receptor beta chains below was sequenced from the same sample in a study of blood T cells in healthy people across ages. Next came a second PCR, run for about 7 to 12 cycles, which used a sample-barcoded 5' primer along with a J-beta primer mix. TCRdb reprocessed the 5' RACE reads via MiXCR and lists one record per CDR3 protein. The sample contains over 700,000 distinct CDR3 sequences, 25% of which appear only once. In addition, the sample was reused for a study of T cells of mothers and their children.

Sequencing input: blood. The receptor source for this set is a boy younger than 18 in good health.

The chain has TRBV20-1 and TRBJ1-4; the D gene is possibly TRBD1 (5 bases). V lost 4 bases to trimming and J lost 6 bases, with 15 bases between them. The germline V gene encodes CDR1 DFQATT and CDR2 SNEGSKA (reference sequence). CDR3 size: 14 residues. The CDR3 DNA reads as TGCAGTGCTAAGCCCGACAGAGAATATGAAAAACTGTTTTTT. It encodes CSAKPDREYEKLFF.

The J gene is TRBJ2-3, the V gene TRBV7-9; no reliable D call. From germline, CDR1 is SEHNR and CDR2 FQNEAQ (reference sequence). The V end was cut by 4 bases, the J end by 0 bases, with 14 bases between. CDR3 size: 16 residues. The CDR3 loop reads CASSSVGGSSTDTQYF. CDR3 DNA: TGTGCCAGCAGCTCAGTGGGTGGCAGCAGCACAGATACGCAGTATTTT.

In this sample, this clonotype turned up a few times. The J gene is TRBJ2-2, the V gene TRBV10-3; 7 bases line up with TRBD1. In germline, CDR1 is ENHRY, CDR2 SYGVKD. The length of the CDR3 is 17 residues. After removal of 5 bases from V and 4 bases from J, the junction contained 13 bases not matched to a gene. This CDR3 is CAISQKLQGQRTGELFF. The CDR3 DNA is TGTGCCATCAGTCAGAAGCTCCAGGGACAGCGCACCGGGGAGCTGTTTTTT.

This clonotype showed up just a few times. The J gene is TRBJ1-2, the V gene TRBV6-5, with D possibly being TRBD1 (6 bases). Trimming shortened V by 0 bases and J by 5 bases, and 10 bases separated the two germline ends. CDR3 size: 14 residues. Germline V gene data show CDR1 as MNHEY and CDR2 as SVGAGI. In DNA, the CDR3 is TGTGCCAGCAGTTACTCTGGGGGGCTTTATGGCTACACCTTC. Amino acid sequence: CASSYSGGLYGYTF.

The V gene is TRBV29-1, the J gene TRBJ2-5; perhaps TRBD2 as D (6 bases). The CDR3 contains 13 residues. The germline gives CDR1 SQVTM, CDR2 ANQGSEA. Trimming cost V 4 bases and J 4 bases, with 13 bases left between them. The CDR3: CSVVLAVPETQYF. CDR3 bases: TGCAGCGTTGTACTAGCAGTCCCAGAGACCCAGTACTTC.

The chain couples TRBV27 to TRBJ2-1; D might be TRBD2 (5 bases). V was shortened by 3 bases and J by 0 bases, with 15 bases between the two germline ends. Germline loops: CDR1 MNHEY, CDR2 SMNVEV (reference sequence). CDR3 length: 17 amino acids. This CDR3 is CASSLNGLAHSYNEQFF. As DNA, the CDR3 is TGTGCCAGCAGTTTGAATGGTTTAGCGCACTCCTACAATGAGCAGTTCTTC.

This clonotype was detected a few times. The CDR3 coding sequence is TGCGCCAGCAGCTTGGAGGGGACTAGTTACAATGAGCAGTTCTTC. This sequence encodes CASSLEGTSYNEQFF. The chain recombines TRBV5-1 with TRBJ2-1, with 8 bases matching TRBD2. Germline V gives CDR1 SGHRS, CDR2 YFSETQ. There are 15 residues in the CDR3. V was pared by 0 bases and J by 4 bases, with 3 bases of the junction left unmatched. Full variable domain (rest looked up from reference TRBV5-1 and TRBJ2-1): KAGVTQTPRYLIKTRGQQVTLSCSPISGHRSVSWYQQTPGQGLQFLFEYFSETQRNKGNFPGRFSGRQFSNSRSEMNVSTLELGDSALYLCASSLEGTSYNEQFFGPGTRLTVL.

The chain is built from TRBV20-1 and TRBJ1-3; TRBD1 agrees at 7 bases. This CDR3 has 14 residues. CDR1 DFQATT and CDR2 SNEGSKA come from the germline V gene (reference sequence). The J segment lost 2 bases and the V segment lost 6 bases, leaving 7 bases of the junction unmatched. CDR3 DNA: TGCAGTGCCCGGGACAGTAGGACTGGAAACACCATATATTTT. It translates to CSARDSRTGNTIYF.

The V gene is TRBV7-2, the J gene TRBJ1-1; TRBD1 aligns across 8 bases. CDR3 length: 16 residues. The ends lost 5 bases at V and 4 bases at J; junction bases unmatched: 12. Germline assignment: CDR1 SGHTA and CDR2 FQGNSA. The CDR3 sequence is CASSDPDRGLGTEAFF. Here the CDR3 DNA reads TGTGCCAGCAGCGACCCTGACAGGGGATTAGGCACTGAAGCTTTCTTT. The variable domain in full, with the rest retrieved from reference TRBV7-2 and TRBJ1-1, is GAGVSQSPSNKVTEKGKDVELRCDPISGHTALYWYRQSLGQGLEFLIYFQGNSAPDKSGLPSDRFSAERTGGSVSTLTIQRTQQEDSAVYLCASSDPDRGLGTEAFFGQGTRLTVV.

V is TRBV29-1 and J is TRBJ2-7; perhaps TRBD2 as D (5 bases). There are 15 residues in the CDR3. Trimming removed 0 bases from V and 6 bases from J, with 18 bases in between. Germline values: CDR1 SQVTM, CDR2 ANQGSEA. The CDR3 DNA is TGCAGCGTTGAAGACCGCGGGCCCAGTCGGCTCGAGCAGTACTTC. Its translation is CSVEDRGPSRLEQYF.

This clonotype was seen a handful of times. V is TRBV14 and J is TRBJ2-7; TRBD1 aligns across 9 bases. This CDR3 contains 17 residues. Germline V gene data show CDR1 as SGHDN and CDR2 as FVKESK. Losses at the gene ends were 1 base for V and 2 bases for J; bases not matched to a gene: 9. CDR3 sequence reads: CASSQGGAGTGTYEQYF. CDR3 DNA sequence: TGTGCCAGCAGCCAAGGGGGGGCCGGGACAGGGACCTACGAGCAGTACTTC.

V and J are TRBV5-1 and TRBJ2-7, with 9 bases fitting TRBD2. The CDR3 is 16 residues long. Trimming took 3 bases from V and 0 from J; bases not matched to a gene: 7. Germline V CDR1 and CDR2: SGHRS, YFSETQ. CDR3 coding DNA: TGCGCCAGCAGCTACCTTTATAGCGGGAGCTCCTACGAGCAGTACTTC. Its translation is CASSYLYSGSSYEQYF.

The chain couples TRBV2 to TRBJ2-1, with TRBD2 matching 7 bases. This CDR3 has 14 amino acids. Germline values: CDR1 SNHLY, CDR2 FYNNEI. V was clipped by 8 bases and J by 0 bases; unmatched bases: 4. This chain's CDR3 is CASVGGYSYNEQFF. The CDR3 nucleotides read TGTGCCAGCGTCGGGGGGTACTCCTACAATGAGCAGTTCTTC.

This clonotype was counted once. This chain connects TRBV29-1 to TRBJ1-1; D is ambiguous. Looked up from germline, CDR1 is SQVTM and CDR2 is ANQGSEA. V lost 7 bases and J 1 base, leaving 7 bases between the germline ends. This CDR3 region has 11 residues. The CDR3 coding sequence is TGCAGCGGTCACAAGAACACTGAAGCTTTCTTT. Protein: CSGHKNTEAFF.

The chain employs TRBV3-1 and TRBJ2-7; 8 nucleotides align to TRBD1. After removal of 0 bases from V and 2 bases from J, the junction contained 12 bases not matched to a gene. CDR1 LGHDT and CDR2 YNNKEL come from the germline V gene (reference sequence). CDR3 length: 18 amino acids. The CDR3 region has the DNA TGTGCCAGCAGCCAAGATTTGCCAGGGGGCGCGTATACCTACGAGCAGTACTTC. It translates to CASSQDLPGGAYTYEQYF.

Details on this clonotype: A read error may produce the germline difference seen at one junction end. This chain links TRBV20-1 with TRBJ2-7, with a weak D call TRBD1 (6 bases). The CDR3 runs to 14 residues. The germline V gene has CDR1 DFQATT and CDR2 SNEGSKA (reference sequence). The CDR3 sequence: CSAPDSSNSYERYF. CDR3 bases: TGCAGTGCCCCGGACAGTTCTAATTCCTACGAGCGGTACTTC.

This clonotype has more than one count but fewer than ten. Here the CDR3 DNA reads TGTGCCAGCAGCCTTGCCCAGGGGAGATATGGTGAAGCTTTCTTT. It yields the protein CASSLAQGRYGEAFF. The rearrangement uses TRBV7-9 and TRBJ1-1; D is possibly TRBD1 (6 bases). CDR3 size: 15 residues. V was pared by 5 bases and J by 7 bases, with 20 bases between. Germline CDR1 is SEHNR and CDR2 is FQNEAQ (reference sequence).

The rearrangement uses TRBV25-1 and TRBJ1-2, with 9 bases fitting TRBD1. CDR1 MGHDK and CDR2 SYGVNS come from the germline V gene. This CDR3 spans 13 amino acids. Germline trimming cut 5 bases from V and 8 bases from J; bases unmatched to any gene: 6. The chain's CDR3 is CASSPRTGAGYTF. The CDR3 DNA sequence: TGTGCCAGCAGTCCTAGGACAGGGGCGGGCTACACCTTC.